A selection of T cell receptor beta chains follows, all from one sample in a study of response to subunit inactivated influenza vaccine. One entry per CDR3 protein results from TCRdb running MiXCR on the RT-PCR reads. This sample yields roughly 700,000 distinct CDR3 sequences, of which about 15% are seen a single time; 5.5% to 8% belongs to the top ten. The specimen was PBMCs from blood, collected 14 to 15 days before vaccination. These receptors originate from a man aged 50-60 years who received an inactivated influenza vaccine. CDR3s include the opening cysteine and the closing phenylalanine or tryptophan. Fields, in order: V gene, clone size, D gene, J gene, CDR3 DNA, CDR3 protein. A D gene is named only where the DNA matches it firmly. Clone size appears in some rows only: once, few, many, or a class for an expanded clone.

TRBV4-1	NA	TRBD1	TRBJ1-3	TGCGCCAGCAGCCAACCCCCCGGGACAGGGTACGGAAACACCATATATTTT	CASSQPPGTGYGNTIYF
TRBV27	few	NA	TRBJ2-1	TGTGCCAGCAGTATCAAGAGCTCCTACAATGAGCAGTTCTTC	CASSIKSSYNEQFF
TRBV7-7	few	NA	TRBJ2-1	TGTGCTAGCAGCTTAACTAGCAACAATGAGCAGTTCTTC	CASSLTSNNEQFF
TRBV10-2	NA	NA	TRBJ2-3	TGCGCCAGCAGGGGTGCGGATCCCACAGATACGCAGTATTTT	CASRGADPTDTQYF
TRBV18	many	NA	TRBJ1-1	TGTGCCAGCTCATTCGACCTGAACACTGAAGCTTTCTTT	CASSFDLNTEAFF
TRBV6-1	NA	NA	TRBJ2-5	TGTGCCAGCAGCCAAGGGACCCCCGGAGAGACCCAGTACTTC	CASSQGTPGETQYF
TRBV24-1	few	TRBD2	TRBJ2-3	TGTGCCACCAGTGGTGGGACTAGCGGAGGCACAGATACGCAGTATTTT	CATSGGTSGGTDTQYF
TRBV7-8	NA	NA	TRBJ2-7	TGTGCCAGCAGCGTGGGACCAGCGAACTACGAGCAGTACTTC	CASSVGPANYEQYF
TRBV5-1	few	NA	TRBJ2-7	TGCGCCAGCAACCCGACAGGAACCTACGAGCAGTACTTC	CASNPTGTYEQYF
TRBV12-3/TRBV12-4	many	NA	TRBJ2-3	TGTGCCAGCAGTGCTCCACAAGCGGGCACAGATACGCAGTATTTT	CASSAPQAGTDTQYF
TRBV30	NA	NA	TRBJ2-5	TGTGCCTGGAACTTGGTAGAGACCCAGTACTTC	CAWNLVETQYF
TRBV2	NA	NA	TRBJ2-2	TGTGCCAGCAGTGAGGGACCGACGAACACCGGGGAGCTGTTTTTT	CASSEGPTNTGELFF
TRBV29-1	NA	NA	TRBJ2-7	TGCAGCGTTGGGGCAGGGACCCCCTACGAGCAGTACTTC	CSVGAGTPYEQYF
TRBV7-3	NA	TRBD2	TRBJ2-7	TGTGCCAGCAGCTTATCGGCGGGGGTGGGGAACGAGCAGTACTTC	CASSLSAGVGNEQYF
TRBV15	few	NA	TRBJ2-5	TGTGCCACCAGCAGGCCACAGGGTCAAGAGACCCAGTACTTC	CATSRPQGQETQYF
TRBV6-1	NA	NA	TRBJ2-3	TGTGCCAGCAGTACATATAGCGGCACAGATACGCAGTATTTT	CASSTYSGTDTQYF
TRBV6-2/TRBV6-3	few	TRBD2	TRBJ2-3	TGTGCCAGCAGTGATACGACTAGCGGGAGGTACACAGATACGCAGTATTTT	CASSDTTSGRYTDTQYF
TRBV20-1	NA	NA	TRBJ2-5	TGCAGTGCTAGAGATCGGTGGTCACGCCCAGAGACCCAGTACTTC	CSARDRWSRPETQYF
TRBV29-1	many	NA	TRBJ2-1	TGCAGCGTTGAATGGGTAACGGACCGCTCCTACAATGAGCAGTTCTTC	CSVEWVTDRSYNEQFF
TRBV14	few	NA	TRBJ1-6	TGTGCCAGCAGCCAGGGGACGGCGAATTCACCCCTCCACTTT	CASSQGTANSPLHF
TRBV7-9	many	NA	TRBJ1-1	TGTGCCAGCAGCTTAGATCTCCGGAGGACTGAAGCTTTCTTT	CASSLDLRRTEAFF
TRBV29-1	NA	TRBD1	TRBJ2-1	TGCAGCGGGAAGCAGGGGGTTAACAATGAGCAGTTCTTC	CSGKQGVNNEQFF
TRBV29-1	NA	NA	TRBJ2-1	TGCAGCGTTGATTACTCAATCATGAACAATGAGCAGTTCTTC	CSVDYSIMNNEQFF
TRBV4-1	many	NA	TRBJ2-5	TGCGCCAGCAGCCAAGATAAGATGGCAGAGACCCAGTACTTC	CASSQDKMAETQYF
TRBV12-3/TRBV12-4	NA	NA	TRBJ1-4	TGTGCCAGCAGGGCCCCGGGGAGTAATGAAAAACTGTTTTTT	CASRAPGSNEKLFF